This T cell receptor (beta chain) stems from a study of blood T cell repertoires in COVID-19. The overall study: Both acute and convalescent COVID-19 samples were obtained from the United States, Italy and Spain. Sample material is recorded as cDNA or gDNA derived from T cells, B-cell-depleted T cells, or PBMCs.

Seattle researchers signed up patients amid active infection and tracked them longitudinally. Original processing methods: Reference gene primers were amplified, and this amplification served to estimate nucleated cell counts. The data were produced by immunoSEQ multiplex PCR, yet TCRdb's version contains in-frame clones alone and is incomplete. The DNA gave D and trimming, while V, J and clone size come from that table. There are approximately 350,000 clones in the sample; 70% to 90% occur only once, and around 3% lies in the top ten. The sequence came from a woman aged 25 to 39 with COVID-19, enrolled during active disease. Material: peripheral blood.

The CDR3 bases are TGTGCCAGCAGCTTCCAGGGGGGAATCTCTGGGGCCAACGTCCTGACTTTC. Translation: CASSFQGGISGANVLTF. The chain is built from TRBV7-6 and TRBJ2-6, with D perhaps TRBD1 (7 bases). Deletions cut 3 bases from V and 0 bases from J, with 12 bases between. This CDR3 comprises 17 residues. Germline CDR1 and CDR2: SGHVS and FNYEAQ.